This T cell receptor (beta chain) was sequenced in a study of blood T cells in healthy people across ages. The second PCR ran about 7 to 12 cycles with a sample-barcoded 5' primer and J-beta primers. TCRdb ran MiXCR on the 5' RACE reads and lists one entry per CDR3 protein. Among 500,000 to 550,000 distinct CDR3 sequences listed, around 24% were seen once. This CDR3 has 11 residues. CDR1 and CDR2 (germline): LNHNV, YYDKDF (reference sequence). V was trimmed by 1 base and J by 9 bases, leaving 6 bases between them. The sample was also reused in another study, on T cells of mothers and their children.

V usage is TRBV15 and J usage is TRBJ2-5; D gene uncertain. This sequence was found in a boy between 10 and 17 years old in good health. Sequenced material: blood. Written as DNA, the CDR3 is TGTGCCACCAGCAGAGGTAGCCCCCAGTACTTC. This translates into CATSRGSPQYF.